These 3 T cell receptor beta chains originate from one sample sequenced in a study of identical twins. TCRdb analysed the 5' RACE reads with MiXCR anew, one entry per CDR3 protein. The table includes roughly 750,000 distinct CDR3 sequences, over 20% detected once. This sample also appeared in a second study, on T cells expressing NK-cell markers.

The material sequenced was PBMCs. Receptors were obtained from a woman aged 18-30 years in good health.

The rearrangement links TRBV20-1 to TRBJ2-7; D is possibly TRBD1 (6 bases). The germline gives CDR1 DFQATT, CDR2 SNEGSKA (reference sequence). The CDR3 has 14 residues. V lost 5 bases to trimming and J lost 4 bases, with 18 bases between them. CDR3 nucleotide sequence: TGCAGTGCTCTTTCACCGGGACACACTTACGAGCAGTACTTC. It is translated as CSALSPGHTYEQYF.

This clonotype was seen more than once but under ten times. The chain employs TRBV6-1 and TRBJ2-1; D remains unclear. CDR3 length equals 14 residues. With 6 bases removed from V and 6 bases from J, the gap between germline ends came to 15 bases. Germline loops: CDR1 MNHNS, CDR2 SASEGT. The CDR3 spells CASSRSQKPNEQFF. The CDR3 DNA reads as TGTGCCAGCAGCCGTAGCCAGAAGCCCAATGAGCAGTTCTTC.

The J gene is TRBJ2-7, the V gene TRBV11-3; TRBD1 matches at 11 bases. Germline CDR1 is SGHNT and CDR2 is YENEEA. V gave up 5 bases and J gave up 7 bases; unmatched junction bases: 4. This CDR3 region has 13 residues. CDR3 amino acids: CASSTGTGGEQYF. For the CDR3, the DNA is TGTGCCAGCAGCACCGGGACAGGGGGAGAGCAGTACTTC.